The 26 T cell receptor beta chains in this list originate from one sample, sequenced in a study of identical twins. TCRdb re-derived calls from the 5' RACE reads in MiXCR, one entry per CDR3 protein. Of around 570,000 distinct CDR3 sequences in the sample, nearly 10% were seen once. The sample was also reused in another study, on yellow fever vaccine responses in identical twins.

The material sequenced was PBMCs. These receptors were obtained from a woman aged 18-35 years in good health.

J is TRBJ2-1 and V is TRBV2, with 11 bases matching TRBD2. Germline CDR1 SNHLY, CDR2 FYNNEI. The V and J ends lost 2 bases and 12 bases, in that order; junction bases with no gene match: 15. CDR3 size: 17 residues. The CDR3 DNA reads as TGTGCCAGCAGTGAAATCGGTCTAGCGGGAGGCCAAGGGGTGCAGTTCTTC. This translates into CASSEIGLAGGQGVQFF.

In its sample, this clonotype was seen a few times. The chain couples TRBV29-1 to TRBJ2-2; possible D gene TRBD2, 7 bases. The germline V gene has CDR1 SQVTM and CDR2 ANQGSEA. The V and J ends lost 7 bases and 6 bases respectively, with 15 bases between them. CDR3 length: 13 residues. Here the CDR3 DNA reads TGCAGCGGCCGAAGAGGGGGGGCCGGGGAGCTGTTTTTT. Translated, it gives CSGRRGGAGELFF.

This clonotype has a count of ten or more. The rearrangement uses TRBV6-2 or TRBV6-3 and TRBJ2-5; D is possibly TRBD2 (5 bases). Germline V lookup: CDR1 MNHEY, CDR2 SVGEGT. V was pared by 3 bases and J by 2 bases, with 22 bases between. This CDR3 comprises 18 residues. CDR3: CASSYMSPGVGSQETQYF. The CDR3 nucleotides are TGTGCCAGCAGTTATATGTCCCCCGGGGTTGGTTCGCAAGAGACCCAGTACTTC.

The chain joins TRBV3-1 to TRBJ2-2; TRBD2 aligns across 8 bases. V shed 2 bases, J shed 6 bases, and the junction held 8 bases outside the gene matches. This CDR3 spans 16 amino acids. Germline CDR1 is LGHDT and CDR2 is YNNKEL (reference sequence). The CDR3: CASSQSRTSSAGELFF. DNA for the CDR3: TGTGCCAGCAGCCAATCAAGGACTAGCTCGGCCGGGGAGCTGTTTTTT.

This clonotype was detected only a few times. The J gene is TRBJ2-1, the V gene TRBV27, with 12 bases aligning to TRBD2. The germline V gene has CDR1 MNHEY and CDR2 SMNVEV (reference sequence). The ends lost 3 bases at V and 8 bases at J; junction bases unmatched: 5. CDR3 length equals 15 residues. DNA for the CDR3: TGTGCCAGCAGTTTTGGGCTAGCGGGGGGGCATGAGCAGTTCTTC. Its translation: CASSFGLAGGHEQFF.

The chain is built from TRBV20-1 and TRBJ1-5; TRBD1 agrees at 9 bases. The CDR3 has 15 amino acids. Per the germline V gene, CDR1 is DFQATT and CDR2 is SNEGSKA (reference sequence). V shed 2 bases, J shed 7 bases, and the junction held 9 bases outside the gene matches. CDR3 sequence reads: CSARKDRGLGQPQHF. In nucleotides, the CDR3 is TGCAGTGCTAGAAAGGACAGGGGCCTGGGACAGCCCCAGCATTTT.

This clonotype was seen a handful of times. This chain connects TRBV6-1 to TRBJ2-2, with D possibly matching TRBD1 (5 bases). Looked up from germline, CDR1 is MNHNS and CDR2 is SASEGT. V was clipped by 3 bases and J by 4 bases, with 12 bases between them. The CDR3 is made up of 15 amino acids. CDR3 nucleotides: TGTGCCAGCAGTGATACAGGCAGGGTCACCGGGGAGCTGTTTTTT. Translated: CASSDTGRVTGELFF.

The chain couples TRBV29-1 to TRBJ1-2; no definite D call. Germline values: CDR1 SQVTM, CDR2 ANQGSEA. The CDR3 spans 13 residues. V was clipped by 5 bases and J by 4 bases, with 14 bases between them. DNA of the CDR3: TGCAGCGTTCGGACGGTTGGTGGCTATGGCTACACCTTC. Encoded protein: CSVRTVGGYGYTF.

This chain links TRBV25-1 with TRBJ2-1; 10 positions match TRBD2. Germline V gene data show CDR1 as MGHDK and CDR2 as SYGVNS. This CDR3 contains 16 residues. V was clipped by 6 bases and J by 6 bases; unmatched bases: 11. The CDR3 DNA sequence: TGTGCCAGCAGCCCGTCAGCGGGAGGGAAGATCAATGAGCAGTTCTTC. As protein: CASSPSAGGKINEQFF.

The V call is TRBV7-9, the J call TRBJ2-5; 12 nucleotides line up with TRBD2. With V trimmed by 4 bases and J by 2 bases, 5 bases remained unmatched. Per germline, CDR1 SEHNR and CDR2 FQNEAQ (reference sequence). The CDR3 loop spans 16 amino acids. The CDR3 sequence: CASSSTSGGHQETQYF. The DNA for the CDR3 is TGTGCCAGCAGCTCGACTAGCGGGGGCCATCAAGAGACCCAGTACTTC. The variable domain in full, with the rest retrieved from reference TRBV7-9 and TRBJ2-5, is DTGVSQNPRHKITKRGQNVTFRCDPISEHNRLYWYRQTLGQGPEFLTYFQNEAQLEKSRLLSDRFSAERPKGSFSTLEIQRTEQGDSAMYLCASSSTSGGHQETQYFGPGTRLLVL.

There are many counts of this clonotype. The CDR3 sequence is CASSYSGDSYNEQFF. In DNA, the CDR3 is TGTGCCAGCAGTTATAGCGGGGACTCCTACAATGAGCAGTTCTTC. This sequence joins TRBV28 and TRBJ2-1, with 8 bases that match TRBD2. Per the germline V gene, CDR1 is MDHEN and CDR2 is SYDVKM. V shed 4 bases and J 0 bases; nucleotides not matched to a gene: 2. CDR3 size: 15 residues.

This clonotype was counted a few times. The chain combines TRBV20-1 with TRBJ2-7; D is unclear. Trimming took off 3 bases at V and 0 bases at J, with 6 bases between the two ends. CDR1 DFQATT and CDR2 SNEGSKA come from the germline V gene (reference sequence). This CDR3 comprises 12 residues. This chain's CDR3 is CSASTSSYEQYF. CDR3 nucleotide sequence: TGCAGTGCTAGTACCAGCTCCTACGAGCAGTACTTC.

This clonotype was counted ten times or more. The chain uses TRBV2 and TRBJ2-1; D may be TRBD1 (6 bases). V was cut by 6 bases and J by 5 bases, with 14 bases left in between. Germline-derived CDR1 and CDR2 are SNHLY and FYNNEI. The CDR3 spans 14 residues. The DNA for the CDR3 is TGTGCCAGCAGAAACAGGGATTTGGACAATGAGCAGTTCTTC. Protein product: CASRNRDLDNEQFF.

In this sample, this clonotype turned up a few times. This rearrangement joins TRBV7-3 to TRBJ2-7; 11 positions match TRBD1. Trimming took 11 bases from V and 0 from J; bases not matched to a gene: 9. Germline lookup yields CDR1 SGHTA and CDR2 FQGTGA. The CDR3 is made up of 15 amino acids. CDR3 residues: CACLPGTGGSYEQYF. CDR3 in DNA: TGTGCCTGCCTCCCCGGGACAGGGGGCTCCTACGAGCAGTACTTC.

The V call is TRBV4-3, the J call TRBJ2-5, with D possibly matching TRBD2 (6 bases). Germline V gene sequence: CDR1 LGHNA, CDR2 YSLEER. CDR3 length: 17 residues. V lost 0 bases, J lost 1 base, and 15 bases lay in between. The CDR3 DNA follows: TGCGCCAGCAGCCAAGATTGGGCTAGCGTAAGCCAAGAGACCCAGTACTTC. Its protein product is CASSQDWASVSQETQYF.

This clonotype was seen more than once but under ten times. This chain connects TRBV10-1 to TRBJ2-7; perhaps TRBD2 as D (5 bases). The germline V and J ends were trimmed by 4 bases and 7 bases, with 17 bases remaining between them. CDR1 is WNHNN and CDR2 is SYGVQD in the germline V gene (reference sequence). The CDR3 is made up of 14 amino acids. CDR3 sequence (DNA): TGCGCCAGCAGTGGATGGGAGAAGCCTACGGAGCAGTACTTC. Translated, it gives CASSGWEKPTEQYF.

This clonotype was counted many times. The chain joins TRBV5-1 to TRBJ2-7; no clear D gene. V was pared by 2 bases and J by 4 bases, with 10 bases between. Germline V gene lookup returns CDR1 SGHRS and CDR2 YFSETQ. CDR3 length equals 13 residues. The CDR3 nucleotides are TGCGCCAGCAGCTTCGGCAACCCTTACGAGCAGTACTTC. It is translated as CASSFGNPYEQYF. Combining the CDR3 with reference TRBV5-1 and TRBJ2-7 gives the whole variable domain KAGVTQTPRYLIKTRGQQVTLSCSPISGHRSVSWYQQTPGQGLQFLFEYFSETQRNKGNFPGRFSGRQFSNSRSEMNVSTLELGDSALYLCASSFGNPYEQYFGPGTRLTVT.

This clonotype was seen only a few times. This chain connects TRBV12-3 or TRBV12-4 to TRBJ1-2, with D hard to call. The CDR3 covers 12 residues. With 1 base removed from V and 7 bases from J, the gap between germline ends came to 7 bases. The CDR3 DNA reads as TGTGCCAGCAGTTTAGGAGGGTCTGGCTACACCTTC. This codes for CASSLGGSGYTF.

The chain links TRBV15 to TRBJ2-1, with D perhaps TRBD1 (6 bases). Germline CDR1 LNHNV, CDR2 YYDKDF (reference sequence). CDR3 length: 15 residues. Trimming cost V 7 bases and J 4 bases, with 17 bases left between them. The CDR3 here is CATTRTGWLYNEQFF. The CDR3 DNA follows: TGTGCCACCACCCGAACAGGGTGGTTATACAATGAGCAGTTCTTC.

This clonotype has a handful of counts. As DNA, the CDR3 is TGTGCCAGCAGCCTCGCCTACGATGCGTTCAATGAGCAGTTCTTC. Translated: CASSLAYDAFNEQFF. This chain connects TRBV7-8 to TRBJ2-1; no reliable D call. Deletions cut 5 bases from V and 6 bases from J, with 17 bases between. The CDR3 covers 15 residues. Germline V gene lookup returns CDR1 SGHVS and CDR2 FQNEAQ.

Only a few counts were recorded for this clonotype. The chain links TRBV7-8 to TRBJ2-1; maybe TRBD1 (5 bases). The CDR3 consists of 17 residues. The V and J ends lost 5 bases and 0 bases respectively, with 17 bases between them. The germline V gene has CDR1 SGHVS and CDR2 FQNEAQ. CDR3 nucleotide sequence: TGTGCCAGCAGCCGATTGGACATTCCCTCCTCCTACAATGAGCAGTTCTTC. Its protein is CASSRLDIPSSYNEQFF.

The rearrangement joins TRBV15 to TRBJ2-5, with 9 positions matching TRBD1. Trimming took 1 base from V and 2 from J; bases not matched to a gene: 14. This CDR3 has 19 residues. Germline loops: CDR1 LNHNV, CDR2 YYDKDF (reference sequence). The chain's CDR3 is CATSRGGQGRRVDQETQYF. CDR3 DNA: TGTGCCACCAGCAGAGGGGGACAGGGACGTAGGGTGGATCAAGAGACCCAGTACTTC.

The table lists this clonotype with a few counts. The chain carries TRBV4-3 and TRBJ2-2; perhaps TRBD2 as D (5 bases). Germline V gene data show CDR1 as LGHNA and CDR2 as YSLEER. The CDR3 has 16 amino acids. V gave up 0 bases and J gave up 2 bases, with 10 bases separating them. The CDR3 DNA sequence: TGCGCCAGCAGCCAAGATCGCGGGTTCAACACCGGGGAGCTGTTTTTT. It codes for CASSQDRGFNTGELFF.

This chain connects TRBV6-5 to TRBJ2-5; D is perhaps TRBD1 (5 bases). This CDR3 has 13 amino acids. Germline V gene sequence: CDR1 MNHEY, CDR2 SVGAGI. Trimming took off 4 bases at V and 5 bases at J, with 11 bases between the two ends. CDR3 sequence reads: CASSLTVVETQYF. The CDR3 region has the DNA TGTGCCAGCAGTTTGACAGTTGTGGAGACCCAGTACTTC.

In this sample, this clonotype turned up once. The chain joins TRBV25-1 to TRBJ2-5; 10 bases fit TRBD2. The germline V gene encodes CDR1 MGHDK and CDR2 SYGVNS. The CDR3 covers 15 residues. Unmatched junction bases numbered 4, after V lost 4 bases and J lost 2 bases. CDR3: CASSVSGGPQETQYF. In nucleotides, the CDR3 is TGTGCCAGCAGTGTTAGCGGGGGGCCACAAGAGACCCAGTACTTC. Combining the CDR3 with reference TRBV25-1 and TRBJ2-5 gives the whole variable domain EADIYQTPRYLVIGTGKKITLECSQTMGHDKMYWYQQDPGMELHLIHYSYGVNSTEKGDLSSESTVSRIRTEHFPLTLESARPSHTSQYLCASSVSGGPQETQYFGPGTRLLVL.

A remark on this clonotype: At one boundary the junction diverges from the germline segment, which might be a read error. This chain uses TRBV20-1 with TRBJ2-1; TRBD1 matches 10 bases. The V gene's germline CDR1 is DFQATT and CDR2 SNEGSKA (reference sequence). This CDR3 is 17 amino acids long. In DNA, the CDR3 is TGCAGTGCTAGAGATCGGGGCGGGGGACAGGGGTCCCTAGCGGAGGTGTTC. Its protein is CSARDRGGGQGSLAEVF.